These 10 T cell receptor beta chains share one sample of origin, sequenced in a study of T cell responses to AZD1222 COVID-19 vaccine. Some clones are missing from TCRdb's copy, which holds only in-frame ones; the method was immunoSEQ multiplex PCR. Among around 91,000 clones listed, approximately 93% were seen once. The sequenced sample was peripheral blood, obtained 28 days after the second AZD1222 dose. The receptors stem from an adult who received the AZD1222 COVID-19 vaccine.

The chain joins TRBV19 to TRBJ1-5; no clear D gene. Trimming took off 3 bases at V and 4 bases at J, with 13 bases between the two ends. This CDR3 has 15 amino acids. Germline lookup yields CDR1 LNHDA and CDR2 SQIVND (reference sequence). CDR3 protein: CASSIQTGHNQPQHF. The CDR3 region has the DNA TGTGCCAGTAGTATCCAGACGGGTCATAATCAGCCCCAGCATTTT.

V and J are TRBV9 and TRBJ2-5; D is perhaps TRBD2 (5 bases). The CDR3 has 14 amino acids. Per germline, CDR1 SGDLS and CDR2 YYNGEE. Trimming took 0 bases from V and 5 from J, leaving 11 bases between them. CDR3 loop: CASSVGDERETQYF. DNA of the CDR3: TGTGCCAGCAGCGTAGGAGATGAGCGGGAGACCCAGTACTTC.

This chain links TRBV19 with TRBJ1-2, with TRBD1 as a possible D gene (5 bases). Germline CDR1 is LNHDA and CDR2 is SQIVND (reference sequence). The CDR3 has 13 residues. The V end lost 5 bases, the J end lost 5 bases, and 12 bases lay between the germline ends. The CDR3 spells CASSAHDRYGYTF. The CDR3 nucleotides read TGTGCCAGTAGTGCTCACGACAGATATGGCTACACCTTC.

This clone was seen once. The chain carries TRBV24-1 and TRBJ2-1; D not resolved. From germline, CDR1 is KGHDR and CDR2 SFDVKD. The germline V and J ends were trimmed by 3 bases and 8 bases, with 10 bases remaining between them. This CDR3 is 13 amino acids long. DNA of the CDR3: TGTGCCACCAGTGATCCCATAGACCATGAGCAGTTCTTC. It yields the protein CATSDPIDHEQFF.

The chain couples TRBV24-1 to TRBJ1-1; tentative D call: TRBD1 (6 bases). The V gene's germline CDR1 is KGHDR and CDR2 SFDVKD. Trimming left V 3 bases short and J 13 bases short, with 17 bases between. This CDR3 is 13 amino acids long. The chain's CDR3 is CATSDGDRPPLFF. For the CDR3, the DNA is TGTGCCACCAGTGATGGAGACAGGCCTCCCCTTTTCTTT.

This chain's CDR3 is CATSGTGTGASYNEQFF. The CDR3 DNA is TGTGCCACCAGTGGTACCGGGACAGGGGCCTCCTACAATGAGCAGTTCTTC. The chain joins TRBV24-1 to TRBJ2-1; 10 bases align to TRBD1. Germline V gene data show CDR1 as KGHDR and CDR2 as SFDVKD. V shed 5 bases and J 0 bases; nucleotides not matched to a gene: 6. This CDR3 has 17 residues.

The chain carries TRBV5-6 and TRBJ2-7; D remains unclear. This CDR3 comprises 12 residues. Germline CDR1 reads SGHDT; CDR2 reads YYEEEE. V lost 3 bases to trimming and J lost 0 bases, with 4 bases between them. The DNA for the CDR3 is TGTGCCAGCAGCTGGAGCTCCTACGAGCAGTACTTC. The encoded protein is CASSWSSYEQYF.

The J gene is TRBJ2-5, the V gene TRBV19; a possible D gene is TRBD1 (6 bases). Germline assignment: CDR1 LNHDA and CDR2 SQIVND (reference sequence). The CDR3 totals 14 residues. V was clipped by 5 bases and J by 4 bases, with 14 bases between them. In DNA form, the CDR3 reads TGTGCCAGTAGTGCCCCAGGGGTTCCAGAGACCCAGTACTTC. Its translation is CASSAPGVPETQYF. The complete variable domain, with remaining parts taken from reference TRBV19 and TRBJ2-5, reads DGGITQSPKYLFRKEGQNVTLSCEQNLNHDAMYWYRQDPGQGLRLIYYSQIVNDFQKGDIAEGYSVSREKKESFPLTVTSAQKNPTAFYLCASSAPGVPETQYFGPGTRLLVL.

The V and J genes are TRBV18 and TRBJ2-7; D remains ambiguous. The V gene's germline CDR1 is KGHSH and CDR2 LQKENI. V was clipped by 1 base and J by 2 bases, with 9 bases between them. The CDR3 spans 14 residues. Here the CDR3 reads CASSPHPSTYEQYF. The CDR3 nucleotides read TGTGCCAGCTCACCACATCCGAGCACCTACGAGCAGTACTTC. Based on the CDR3 plus reference TRBV18 and TRBJ2-7, the full variable domain is NAGVMQNPRHLVRRRGQEARLRCSPMKGHSHVYWYRQLPEEGLKFMVYLQKENIIDESGMPKERFSAEFPKEGPSILRIQQVVRGDSAAYFCASSPHPSTYEQYFGPGTRLTVT.

V is TRBV28 and J is TRBJ2-7; 10 nucleotides line up with TRBD1. This CDR3 region has 16 residues. The germline gives CDR1 MDHEN, CDR2 SYDVKM. The trim removed 3 bases at V and 2 bases at J, leaving 7 bases unmatched. This CDR3 reads CASSFRGTGAPYEQYF. The CDR3 DNA reads as TGTGCCAGCAGTTTTCGGGGGACAGGGGCCCCCTACGAGCAGTACTTC.